Presented here are 16 T cell receptor beta chains from one specimen sequenced in a study of T-cell memory formation after mild COVID-19. TCRdb redid the calling of the 5' RACE reads with MiXCR, one entry per CDR3 protein. The sample holds roughly 340,000 distinct CDR3 sequences, around a fifth seen once. Sequencing was done on a sample of PBMCs or a T cell subset sorted from them (not recorded which). The origin of the receptors is a man aged 18 to 30 who had mild COVID-19 (a few samples of this study predate the infection). Cell type and time point are not known.

This clonotype was counted ten times or more. A read error may produce the germline difference seen at one junction end. The chain joins TRBV5-1 to TRBJ2-1; TRBD2 matches at 8 bases. The CDR3 consists of 15 residues. Germline values: CDR1 SGHRS, CDR2 YFSETQ. The CDR3 region has the DNA TGTGCCAGCAGCTTACGGGGGGGCTCCTACAATGAGCAGTTCTTC. Translated: CASSLRGGSYNEQFF. Variable domain in full (rest from reference TRBV5-1 and TRBJ2-1): KAGVTQTPRYLIKTRGQQVTLSCSPISGHRSVSWYQQTPGQGLQFLFEYFSETQRNKGNFPGRFSGRQFSNSRSEMNVSTLELGDSALYLCASSLRGGSYNEQFFGPGTRLTVL.

The chain recombines TRBV20-1 with TRBJ2-3; D not resolved. Looked up from germline, CDR1 is DFQATT and CDR2 is SNEGSKA (reference sequence). V gave up 3 bases and J gave up 0 bases, with 7 bases separating them. The CDR3 is 13 residues long. The CDR3 loop is CSARLVSTDTQYF. The CDR3 DNA sequence: TGCAGTGCTAGGTTGGTGAGCACAGATACGCAGTATTTT.

The gene calls are TRBV12-3 or TRBV12-4 and TRBJ1-5; 7 nucleotides agree with TRBD1. The CDR3 has 15 amino acids. The V segment lost 5 bases and the J segment 6 bases; nucleotides outside the gene matches: 10. The CDR3: CASSTRGRGVQPQHF. The CDR3, as DNA: TGTGCCAGCAGTACTCGAGGCAGGGGGGTTCAGCCCCAGCATTTT.

In this sample, this clonotype turned up a few times. The chain couples TRBV16 to TRBJ1-1; no definite D call. V was shortened by 0 bases and J by 1 base, with 6 bases between the two germline ends. The germline CDR1 and CDR2 sequences are KGHSY and FQNENV. CDR3 length equals 14 residues. CDR3 bases: TGTGCCAGCAGCCAATCGGGCAGGAACACTGAAGCTTTCTTT. It specifies CASSQSGRNTEAFF.

The rearrangement joins TRBV2 to TRBJ1-2; maybe TRBD1 (5 bases). The length of the CDR3 is 14 residues. Trimming took off 3 bases at V and 5 bases at J, with 13 bases between the two ends. Germline V CDR1 and CDR2: SNHLY, FYNNEI. CDR3 loop: CASSDPRETYGYTF. CDR3 DNA: TGTGCCAGCAGTGACCCCAGGGAAACATATGGCTACACCTTC.

V and J are TRBV24-1 and TRBJ2-2; D not resolved. V lost 4 bases, J lost 2 bases, and 4 bases lay in between. The CDR3 runs to 13 residues. Germline V gives CDR1 KGHDR, CDR2 SFDVKD. DNA for the CDR3: TGTGCCACCAGTGACCCCAACACCGGGGAGCTGTTTTTT. It yields the protein CATSDPNTGELFF.

V and J are TRBV5-1 and TRBJ2-7, with a possible D match to TRBD2 (5 bases). V was pared by 3 bases and J by 5 bases, with 9 bases between. Germline CDR1 reads SGHRS; CDR2 reads YFSETQ. This CDR3 comprises 12 residues. Here the CDR3 reads CASSSDGDEQYF. The CDR3 coding sequence is TGCGCCAGCAGCTCGGACGGGGACGAGCAGTACTTC.

This chain connects TRBV4-1 to TRBJ1-1; no definite D call. The CDR3 consists of 14 residues. CDR1 and CDR2 (germline): MGHRA, YSYEKL. V gave up 7 bases and J gave up 1 base, with 13 bases separating them. CDR3 DNA sequence: TGCGCCAGCAACCGGCGGCAGGAGAACACTGAAGCTTTCTTT. This gives the protein CASNRRQENTEAFF.

The genes are TRBV7-9 and TRBJ2-7; tentatively, D is TRBD1 (6 bases). There are 13 residues in the CDR3. Trimming removed 6 bases at V and 5 bases at J, with 14 bases between. The germline V gene encodes CDR1 SEHNR and CDR2 FQNEAQ (reference sequence). Written as DNA, the CDR3 is TGTGCCAGCAGATCTACAGGGAACCACGAGCAGTACTTC. Translation gives CASRSTGNHEQYF.

This chain connects TRBV7-2 to TRBJ2-5; D may be TRBD1 (7 bases). The germline V gene encodes CDR1 SGHTA and CDR2 FQGNSA. V lost 0 bases, J lost 5 bases, and 16 bases lay in between. The CDR3 runs to 16 residues. CDR3 sequence reads: CASSLAEGAGRETQYF. CDR3 nucleotides: TGTGCCAGCAGCTTAGCGGAGGGGGCAGGGCGGGAGACCCAGTACTTC.

This clonotype was seen a handful of times. CDR3 in DNA: TGCGCCAGCAGCTTGGCGGGAGAGAACACTGAAGCTTTCTTT. Amino acids: CASSLAGENTEAFF. This chain joins TRBV5-1 and TRBJ1-1; D call uncertain. This CDR3 comprises 14 residues. CDR1 is SGHRS and CDR2 is YFSETQ in the germline V gene. V was clipped by 0 bases and J by 1 base, with 7 bases between them.

The rearrangement joins TRBV6-1 to TRBJ1-1; tentatively, D is TRBD1 (5 bases). The V end was cut by 10 bases, the J end by 0 bases, with 12 bases between. This CDR3 is built from 13 residues. Germline V lookup: CDR1 MNHNS, CDR2 SASEGT. CDR3 DNA: TGTGCCATCCGACTACAGGTGAACACTGAAGCTTTCTTT. Translated, it gives CAIRLQVNTEAFF.

There are a few counts of this clonotype. This chain connects TRBV7-9 to TRBJ1-6; 7 bases fit TRBD1. The CDR3 loop spans 17 amino acids. Germline-derived CDR1 and CDR2 are SEHNR and FQNEAQ (reference sequence). The junction had 6 bases not matched to a gene; V was cut back by 4 bases and J by 0 bases. CDR3: CASSSQGGSSYNSPLHF. As DNA, the CDR3 is TGTGCCAGCAGCTCCCAGGGGGGTAGCTCCTATAATTCACCCCTCCACTTT.

This clonotype was recorded a few times. This sequence joins TRBV7-3 and TRBJ1-1, with TRBD1 as a possible D gene (5 bases). In germline, CDR1 is SGHTA, CDR2 FQGTGA. Trimming took 4 bases from V and 4 from J, leaving 10 bases between them. The CDR3 runs to 13 residues. The CDR3 nucleotides are TGTGCCAGCAGCTCAGGGTGGGGCACTGAAGCTTTCTTT. It specifies CASSSGWGTEAFF.

This clonotype was counted at least ten times. The chain couples TRBV7-3 to TRBJ2-2; D unresolved. V gave up 1 base and J gave up 1 base, with 7 bases separating them. Germline CDR1 is SGHTA and CDR2 is FQGTGA. CDR3 length: 15 residues. In nucleotides, the CDR3 is TGTGCCAGCAGCTTAATTGGTCAGAACACCGGGGAGCTGTTTTTT. Protein: CASSLIGQNTGELFF.

This clonotype was counted a few times. The chain recombines TRBV9 with TRBJ1-2; D unclear. Germline CDR1 SGDLS, CDR2 YYNGEE. The length of the CDR3 is 14 residues. V was pared by 4 bases and J by 6 bases, with 16 bases between. The CDR3 DNA sequence: TGTGCCAGCAGCCGAGATGACACGCGGGATGGCTACACCTTC. Translation gives CASSRDDTRDGYTF.